The clone carrying this T cell receptor (beta chain) turned up a few times. Its antigen remains unknown. The CDR3 loop spans 15 amino acids. Germline assignment: CDR1 SGHRS and CDR2 YFSETQ. Deletions cut 4 bases from V and 1 base from J, with 14 bases between. This entry comes from a study of beta chain features in type 1 diabetes. Study-level information: The examined sorted cells totaled approximately 110 million across samples.

The sequenced template was cDNA made from the entire isolated RNA. Profiled with immunoSEQ multiplex PCR; TCRdb holds only in-frame clones, not every one. In the table there are fewer than 350,000 clones, about 15% of which are singletons. General study results and limits: Among all four CD4+ subsets, Type 1 diabetes patients had TCRB CDR3s that were moderately but significantly shorter. Lower insertion and higher deletion counts appeared at VDJ junctions in type 1 diabetes patients.

Specimen: naive CD4+ T cells from blood. The clonotype was recovered from a young man with type 1 diabetes. V and J are TRBV5-1 and TRBJ1-1; D not resolved. CDR3 DNA sequence: TGCGCCAGCAGCCCGTTCGGGTATCGGAACACTGAAGCTTTCTTT. This translates into CASSPFGYRNTEAFF.